This entry is about one T cell receptor beta chain. The CDR3 length is 10 residues. Germline V gene data show CDR1 as MNHNS and CDR2 as SASEGT. The V and J ends lost 1 base and 9 bases respectively, with 3 bases between them. The data derive from a study of T cell changes during pregnancy in multiple sclerosis. Produced via immunoSEQ multiplex PCR; TCRdb's table is partial and in-frame only. The sample holds about 77,000 clones, roughly 90% seen once. Sequences were derived from peripheral blood, sampled before pregnancy. The chain carries TRBV6-1 and TRBJ1-2, with D unresolved. The clonotype was recovered from a female donor with multiple sclerosis, enrolled in a pregnancy study. The CDR3 protein is CASSEDSYTF. DNA of the CDR3: TGTGCCAGCAGTGAAGATAGCTACACCTTC.